Each of the 21 T cell receptor beta chains below was sequenced from the same sample in a study of shared clonotypes between healthy human individuals. Profiling relied on immunoSEQ multiplex PCR, and the TCRdb table lists in-frame clones only, not all of them. The data hold 2 million to 2.5 million clones, with over 85% observed a single time. Material for sequencing was naive CD4+ T cells from PBMCs. Noted subset: CD45RA+ positively selected. These receptors came from a man between 18 and 35 years old in good health. Some clones in this sample may be carry-over from other donors' samples.

This chain links TRBV29-1 with TRBJ1-1; 7 positions match TRBD1. CDR3 length: 15 residues. Germline CDR1 is SQVTM and CDR2 is ANQGSEA. Trimming removed 6 bases from V and 1 base from J; junction bases left unmatched: 11. CDR3 amino acids: CSVGDRWSTNTEAFF. In nucleotides, the CDR3 is TGCAGCGTCGGGGACAGATGGTCCACGAACACTGAAGCTTTCTTT.

The gene calls are TRBV5-3 and TRBJ2-1, with D perhaps matching TRBD1 or TRBD2 (5 bases each). TRBV5-3 qualifies as an ORF whose function is uncertain. The CDR3 contains 16 residues. Trimming took off 3 bases at V and 2 bases at J, with 15 bases between the two ends. CDR3 sequence: CARSCLVEGPYNEQFF. The CDR3 region has the DNA TGTGCCAGAAGCTGCCTCGTCGAGGGGCCCTACAATGAGCAGTTCTTC.

The V call is TRBV29-1, the J call TRBJ2-6; D gene ambiguous. There are 14 residues in the CDR3. V gave up 5 bases and J gave up 0 bases, with 8 bases separating them. Germline CDR1 is SQVTM and CDR2 is ANQGSEA. The CDR3 is CSVRPSSGANVLTF. In DNA, the CDR3 is TGCAGCGTTCGCCCCTCCTCTGGGGCCAACGTCCTGACTTTC. The whole variable domain, remainder taken from reference TRBV29-1 and TRBJ2-6, is SAVISQKPSRDICQRGTSLTIQCQVDSQVTMMFWYRQQPGQSLTLIATANQGSEATYESGFVIDKFPISRPNLTFSTLTVSNMSPEDSSIYLCSVRPSSGANVLTFGAGSRLTVL.

In this sample, this clone turned up once. The chain combines TRBV5-1 with TRBJ2-7; TRBD2 matches at 13 bases. After removal of 1 base from V and 6 bases from J, the junction contained 1 base not matched to a gene. Germline CDR1 reads SGHRS; CDR2 reads YFSETQ. The CDR3 spans 14 residues. The CDR3 protein is CASSLTSGRVEQYF. Written as DNA, the CDR3 is TGCGCCAGCAGCTTGACTAGCGGGAGGGTCGAGCAGTACTTC.

V and J are TRBV6-1 and TRBJ2-3, with TRBD1 matching over 7 bases. CDR1 MNHNS and CDR2 SASEGT come from the germline V gene. The CDR3 is 14 residues long. V lost 1 base and J lost 8; bases outside the gene matches: 6. CDR3 sequence reads: CASSEVGTAGTQYF. The CDR3 bases are TGTGCCAGCAGTGAAGTGGGGACAGCCGGTACGCAGTATTTT.

Turning to this clone: This CDR3 is also generated by other DNA sequences in the sample. This chain links TRBV7-2 with TRBJ1-1; D not resolved. This CDR3 has 12 residues. CDR1 is SGHTA and CDR2 is FQGNSA in the germline V gene. Trimming shortened V by 4 bases and J by 10 bases, and 13 bases separated the two germline ends. The CDR3 protein is CASSSRTGRAFF. The CDR3, as DNA: TGTGCCAGCAGCTCAAGAACCGGGAGAGCTTTCTTT.

The chain has TRBV4-2 and TRBJ2-1; 11 bases line up with TRBD2. The CDR3 has 19 residues. Germline CDR1 reads LGHNA; CDR2 reads YNFKEQ. V trimming: 0 bases; J trimming: 0 bases; junction bases outside the gene matches: 7. CDR3: CASSQDGLAGGSSYNEQFF. DNA for the CDR3: TGTGCCAGCAGCCAAGATGGGCTAGCGGGAGGCAGCTCCTACAATGAGCAGTTCTTC.

The V and J genes are TRBV4-1 and TRBJ1-1, with TRBD1 matching 11 bases. This CDR3 is built from 15 residues. Germline CDR1 MGHRA, CDR2 YSYEKL. The ends lost 4 bases at V and 3 bases at J; junction bases unmatched: 4. The CDR3 region has the DNA TGCGCCAGCAGCCTTTGGACAGGGGGCTACACTGAAGCTTTCTTT. Translating it yields CASSLWTGGYTEAFF.

The rearrangement links TRBV6-5 to TRBJ1-3; D not certain. Trimming pared 5 bases from V and 4 bases from J, leaving 9 bases between. CDR1 is MNHEY, CDR2 SVGAGI, per germline. CDR3 length: 13 amino acids. CDR3 in amino acids: CASSKTGGNTIYF. CDR3 nucleotide sequence: TGTGCCAGCAGTAAGACTGGGGGAAACACCATATATTTT.

The J gene is TRBJ2-1, the V gene TRBV5-6, with a possible D match to TRBD1 (5 bases). The germline V gene has CDR1 SGHDT and CDR2 YYEEEE. CDR3 length: 14 residues. Trimming took 4 bases from V and 5 from J, leaving 13 bases between them. The CDR3 loop reads CASSRPGWDNEQFF. CDR3 nucleotides: TGTGCCAGCAGCCGGCCAGGGTGGGACAATGAGCAGTTCTTC.

The chain carries TRBV27 and TRBJ2-7; TRBD1 or TRBD2 may be the D gene (6 bases each). The CDR3 spans 16 residues. The V end was cut by 5 bases, the J end by 5 bases, with 22 bases between. Germline assignment: CDR1 MNHEY and CDR2 SMNVEV (reference sequence). Written as DNA, the CDR3 is TGTGCCAGCAGTCCCTCGTCCCCCCAGGGGAGGAACGAGCAGTACTTC. The encoded protein is CASSPSSPQGRNEQYF.

About this clone: This specimen includes other DNA sequences encoding the same CDR3. The J gene is TRBJ2-1, the V gene TRBV2; D gene unclear. Germline assignment: CDR1 SNHLY and CDR2 FYNNEI. The CDR3 is 12 residues long. Deletions cut 5 bases from V and 3 bases from J, with 5 bases between. CDR3 DNA sequence: TGTGCCAGCAGTCCGGACTACAATGAGCAGTTCTTC. It specifies CASSPDYNEQFF.

This chain joins TRBV28 and TRBJ1-1; a possible D gene is TRBD1 (5 bases). The V gene's germline CDR1 is MDHEN and CDR2 SYDVKM. The CDR3 is made up of 14 amino acids. The germline V and J ends were trimmed by 6 bases and 4 bases, with 15 bases remaining between them. For the CDR3, the DNA is TGTGCCAGCAGAATGGGGGTCGTCGGCACTGAAGCTTTCTTT. Translating gives CASRMGVVGTEAFF. Together with reference TRBV28 and TRBJ1-1, the CDR3 gives the full variable domain: DVKVTQSSRYLVKRTGEKVFLECVQDMDHENMFWYRQDPGLGLRLIYFSYDVKMKEKGDIPEGYSVSREKKERFSLILESASTNQTSMYLCASRMGVVGTEAFFGQGTRLTVV.

This clone has only a few counts. This same CDR3 is encoded by further DNA sequences in the sample. CDR3 sequence reads: CASSLSDTGELFF. CDR3 DNA sequence: TGTGCCAGCAGTTTATCAGACACCGGGGAGCTGTTTTTT. The chain is built from TRBV28 and TRBJ2-2; D call uncertain. The germline V gene has CDR1 MDHEN and CDR2 SYDVKM. V was pared by 1 base and J by 3 bases, with 3 bases between. The CDR3 runs to 13 residues.

This chain uses TRBV5-1 with TRBJ1-3; D is uncertain. This CDR3 comprises 17 residues. Germline-derived CDR1 and CDR2 are SGHRS and YFSETQ. V was clipped by 1 base and J by 2 bases, with 16 bases between them. The CDR3 protein is CASSLRSLRGTGNTIYF. CDR3 sequence (DNA): TGCGCCAGCAGCTTGCGAAGCCTCCGGGGAACTGGAAACACCATATATTTT.

For this clone: At one boundary the junction diverges from the germline segment, which might be a read error. The gene calls are TRBV5-6 and TRBJ2-1; 9 positions agree with TRBD2. Germline CDR1 SGHDT, CDR2 YYEEEE. CDR3 length equals 14 residues. The CDR3 region has the DNA TGTGCCAGCACCTTGACTAGCGGTAACAATGAGCAGTTCTTC. This translates into CASTLTSGNNEQFF.

This clone was detected a few times. The gene calls are TRBV10-3 and TRBJ1-5; D not resolved. The CDR3 length is 15 residues. Trimming removed 0 bases from V and 4 bases from J, with 10 bases in between. Germline V CDR1 and CDR2: ENHRY, SYGVKD. The CDR3 DNA sequence: TGTGCCATCAGTGAGTCGAGAGGGAAGAATCAGCCCCAGCATTTT. It codes for CAISESRGKNQPQHF.

In its sample, this clone was seen once. The rearrangement links TRBV28 to TRBJ1-1, with a possible D match to TRBD1 (5 bases). Germline V gives CDR1 MDHEN, CDR2 SYDVKM. V dropped 7 bases and J dropped 4 bases, with 13 bases sitting between them. The CDR3 is made up of 13 amino acids. The CDR3 DNA reads as TGTGCCAGCACGTGGGGGTCCCCCACTGAAGCTTTCTTT. It is translated as CASTWGSPTEAFF.

This clone was observed a few times. The gene calls are TRBV7-9 and TRBJ1-1; no clear D. Germline CDR1 and CDR2: SEHNR and FQNEAQ (reference sequence). This CDR3 has 11 residues. V lost 3 bases to trimming and J lost 8 bases, with 7 bases between them. This chain's CDR3 is CASSFEVEAFF. CDR3 DNA: TGTGCCAGCAGCTTTGAGGTAGAAGCTTTCTTT. Looking up the rest from reference TRBV7-9 and TRBJ1-1 gives the full variable domain: DTGVSQNPRHKITKRGQNVTFRCDPISEHNRLYWYRQTLGQGPEFLTYFQNEAQLEKSRLLSDRFSAERPKGSFSTLEIQRTEQGDSAMYLCASSFEVEAFFGQGTRLTVV.

The chain combines TRBV5-1 with TRBJ2-7, with 8 bases fitting TRBD2. The CDR3 consists of 13 residues. The germline V gene encodes CDR1 SGHRS and CDR2 YFSETQ. With 4 bases clipped from V and 5 bases from J, the junction kept 5 bases outside the gene matches. The CDR3 nucleotides are TGCGCCAGCAGCGGGGGACTAGTCCACGAGCAGTACTTC. Protein sequence: CASSGGLVHEQYF. The variable domain in full, with the rest retrieved from reference TRBV5-1 and TRBJ2-7, is KAGVTQTPRYLIKTRGQQVTLSCSPISGHRSVSWYQQTPGQGLQFLFEYFSETQRNKGNFPGRFSGRQFSNSRSEMNVSTLELGDSALYLCASSGGLVHEQYFGPGTRLTVT.

This clone was detected once. V gene TRBV7-2 combines with J gene TRBJ2-3; D remains unclear. The germline V gene has CDR1 SGHTA and CDR2 FQGNSA. V was cut by 5 bases and J by 3 bases, with 15 bases left in between. This CDR3 has 15 residues. The CDR3 DNA follows: TGTGCCAGCAGCCCACCAAGACGGCCAACAGATACGCAGTATTTT. Residues: CASSPPRRPTDTQYF.